The present T cell receptor (beta chain) was sequenced within a study of OX40 agonist ivuxolimab in advanced cancers. Assay: immunoSEQ multiplex PCR; the TCRdb copy retains only in-frame clones and omits some. The sample has approximately 100,000 clones, 90% seen once. Germline V gene sequence: CDR1 SEHNR, CDR2 FQNEAQ (reference sequence). The CDR3 extends over 17 amino acids. Trimming removed 1 base from V and 0 bases from J, with 12 bases in between. The clonotype originates from an adult with an advanced solid tumor such as melanoma, head and neck, liver or kidney cancer. Sequenced material: CD4+ or CD8+ T cells sorted from blood, taken in a trial of the OX40 agonist ivuxolimab. V gene TRBV7-9 combines with J gene TRBJ1-4; a possible D gene is TRBD1 (5 bases). CDR3 sequence: CASSLGVQTATNEKLFF. DNA of the CDR3: TGTGCCAGCAGCTTAGGGGTCCAGACAGCAACTAATGAAAAACTGTTTTTT.